The clone carrying this TCR beta chain was seen at least ten times. The antigen remains unidentified. This specimen comes from a study of T-cell reconstitution after alpha-beta-depleted transplantation in children. Whole-study results and caveats: From newly produced T cells came most of the T-cell counts and diversity one year after transplant. Diversity of TCRbeta at day 60 was high in some patients, arising from surviving recipient T cells and thymic progenitors. By about two months after transplant, alpha-beta T cells reportedly arose from several hundred graft clones that had expanded.

Looked up from germline, CDR1 is SGHTA and CDR2 is FQGNSA. The germline V and J ends were trimmed by 5 bases and 6 bases, with 21 bases remaining between them. This CDR3 is built from 16 residues. Unique molecular identifiers featured in how the TCRbeta library was prepared. TCRdb recomputed calls from the PCR reads with MiXCR, one row per CDR3 protein. This sample has fewer than 700,000 distinct CDR3 sequences, with roughly 24% found just once. The sequenced sample was PBMCs, mostly from graft donor cells, obtained 360 days after TCRalphabeta/CD19-depleted stem cell transplant. The chain couples TRBV7-2 to TRBJ2-3; no reliable D call. This clonotype was sampled from a boy younger than two who had a stem cell transplant for acute myeloid leukemia, so the T cells may come from the graft donor. The CDR3 nucleotides are TGTGCCAGCAGCCTAGAAGCCCATCAATACGGCGATACGCAGTATTTT. Protein sequence: CASSLEAHQYGDTQYF.